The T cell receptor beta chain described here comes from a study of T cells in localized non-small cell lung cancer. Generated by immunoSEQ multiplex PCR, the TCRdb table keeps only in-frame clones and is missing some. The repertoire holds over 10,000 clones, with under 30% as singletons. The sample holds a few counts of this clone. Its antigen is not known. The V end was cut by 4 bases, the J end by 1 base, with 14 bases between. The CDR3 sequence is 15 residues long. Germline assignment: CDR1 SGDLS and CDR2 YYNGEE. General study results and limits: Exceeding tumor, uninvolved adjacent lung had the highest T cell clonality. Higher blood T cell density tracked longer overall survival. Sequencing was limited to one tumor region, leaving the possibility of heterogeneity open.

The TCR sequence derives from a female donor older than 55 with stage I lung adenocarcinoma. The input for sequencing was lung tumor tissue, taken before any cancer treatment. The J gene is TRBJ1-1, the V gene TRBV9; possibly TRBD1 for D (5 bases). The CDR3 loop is CASSLGHKGNTEAFF. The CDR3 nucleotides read TGTGCCAGCAGCTTAGGACACAAAGGGAACACTGAAGCTTTCTTT. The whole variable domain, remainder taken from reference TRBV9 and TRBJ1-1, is DSGVTQTPKHLITATGQRVTLRCSPRSGDLSVYWYQQSLDQGLQFLIQYYNGEERAKGNILERFSAQQFPDLHSELNLSSLELGDSALYFCASSLGHKGNTEAFFGQGTRLTVV.